This TCR beta chain was captured by sequencing in a study of breast tumors, draining lymph nodes, adjacent tissues. Study-wide results and caveats: Most tumor T cells seemingly derive from lymph node, then expand in tumor. Compared with basal-like, luminal-like tumors shared significantly more repertoire with nontumor tissue. Tumor T cell lymph node origin was a supported hypothesis, not proven.

TCRdb reanalysed the multiplex PCR reads using MiXCR and keeps one entry per CDR3 protein. The table has 130,000 or so distinct CDR3 sequences, 30% to 35% seen once. Germline CDR1 SGHRS, CDR2 YFSETQ. V lost 0 bases and J lost 1, with 10 bases in between. The CDR3 has 15 residues. This clonotype has more than one count but fewer than ten. Its antigen is not identified. Axillary draining lymph nodes of breast cancer patients supplied the node samples. The sequencing input was axillary lymph node tissue. V usage is TRBV5-1 and J usage is TRBJ1-1; D ambiguous. This clonotype was obtained from a female donor with breast cancer. Some clones in this sample may be carry-over from other donors' samples. The CDR3 loop reads CASSLVVGSNTEAFF. CDR3 in DNA: TGCGCCAGCAGCTTGGTTGTAGGATCGAACACTGAAGCTTTCTTT.